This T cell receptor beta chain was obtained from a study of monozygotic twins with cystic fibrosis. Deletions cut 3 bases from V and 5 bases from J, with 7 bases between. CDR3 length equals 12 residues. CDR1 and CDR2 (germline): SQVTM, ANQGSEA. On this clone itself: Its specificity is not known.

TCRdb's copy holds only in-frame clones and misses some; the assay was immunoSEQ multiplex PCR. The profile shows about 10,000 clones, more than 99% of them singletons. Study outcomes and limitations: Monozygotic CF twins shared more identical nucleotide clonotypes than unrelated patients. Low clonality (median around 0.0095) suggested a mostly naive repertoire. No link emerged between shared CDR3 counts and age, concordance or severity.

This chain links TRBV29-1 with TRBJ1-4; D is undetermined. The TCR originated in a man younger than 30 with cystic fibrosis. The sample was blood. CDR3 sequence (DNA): TGCAGCGTTGATGACGGGAATGAAAAACTGTTTTTT. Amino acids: CSVDDGNEKLFF.